This T cell receptor beta chain was sequenced during a study of glioma-infiltrating T cells after dendritic cell vaccination. In the study overall: Three intradermal dendritic cell vaccine injections were given every two weeks. General observations from the study: Few patients contributed both blood and tumor specimens.

Noted time point: after dendritic cell vaccination, including at tumor progression/relapse. The immunoSEQ assay amplified TCRB CDR3 from up to roughly 2 ug DNA. Primers: 60 V beta forward and 13 J beta reverse. Profiling relied on immunoSEQ multiplex PCR, and the TCRdb table lists in-frame clones only, not all of them. The sample carries 90,000 to 95,000 clones, approximately 78% recorded once. Germline loops: CDR1 SNHLY, CDR2 FYNNEI. The V end lost 5 bases, the J end lost 5 bases, and 14 bases lay between the germline ends. The CDR3 is 14 residues long. A word on this clone: The antigen remains unidentified.

The origin of this receptor is a human donor with glioblastoma. The sequencing here drew on blood, taken after dendritic cell vaccination. The chain is built from TRBV2 and TRBJ2-3; no clear D. In DNA form, the CDR3 reads TGTGCCAGCAGTCGACTGCTTACTGGAGATACGCAGTATTTT. Translating gives CASSRLLTGDTQYF.